This T cell receptor (beta chain) was documented in a study of CD8 T cells in Susac syndrome. Study results and limitations: TCR sequencing and HLA analysis covered a relatively small number of individuals.

The V gene lost 4 bases and the J gene lost 8 bases, with 9 bases spanning the gap. CDR3 length: 12 amino acids. Germline CDR1 SEHNR, CDR2 FQNEAQ (reference sequence). Reverse transcription of about 0.45 to 1 ug RNA was carried out with random hexamers. The amplification used immunoSEQ multiplex PCR on TCR beta CDR3; it spanned 54 Vbeta and 13 Jbeta. Using its own MiXCR run on the immunoSEQ multiplex PCR reads, TCRdb lists one record per CDR3 protein. The sample records 20,000 to 25,000 distinct CDR3 sequences, 85% to 95% being singletons. Points on this clonotype: Its antigen is not identified.

From blood CD8+ and CD4+ T cells, the TCR beta chain was sequenced. Healthy donors were controls matched for age and sex. The sequence was collected from a human donor in good health. Material for sequencing was CD8+ T cells from PBMCs. The V and J genes are TRBV7-9 and TRBJ2-1; no firm D call. Here the CDR3 DNA reads TGTGCCAGCAGCTCTCAAAGGGATGAGCAGTTCTTC. Translating gives CASSSQRDEQFF.